This T cell receptor beta chain was captured in a study of early T cells in non-severe SARS-CoV-2 infection. Study-level information: With bulk RNA from unsorted whole blood as input, sequencing yielded unpaired chains.

Study findings and constraints: The study's VDJdb matching favored anti-spike CD8 responses and missed private and CD4 specificities.

Individual cDNA molecules received unique molecular identifiers. TCRdb re-derived calls from the 5' RACE reads in MiXCR, one entry per CDR3 protein. The repertoire includes 43,000 or so distinct CDR3 sequences, roughly 7.3% of them detected once, and approximately 8% sits in the top ten. Comments on this clonotype: The antigen remains undetermined.

Germline CDR1 LGHNA, CDR2 YSLEER. V shed 4 bases and J 0 bases; nucleotides not matched to a gene: 3. CDR3 length: 15 residues. The material sequenced was whole blood. V is TRBV4-3 and J is TRBJ1-3; TRBD1 aligns across 7 bases. The receptor was derived from an adult who was a healthcare worker with PCR-confirmed SARS-CoV-2 infection or an uninfected control (not recorded which). In nucleotides, the CDR3 is TGCGCCAGCAGCCTTGGGACAGCCTCTGGAAACACCATATATTTT. Its protein is CASSLGTASGNTIYF.